This TCR beta chain was found in a study of cytotoxic CD8 clonotypes in ibrutinib-treated CLL. Notes on the study in general: Clonality increased with ibrutinib response but returned toward baseline at progression.

Points on this clone: Its antigen is not identified.

Only in-frame clones appear in the TCRdb table, and some are missing; sequencing was by immunoSEQ multiplex PCR. Here the sample spans about 180,000 clones, under 90% being singletons. CDR1 MNHEY and CDR2 SMNVEV come from the germline V gene (reference sequence). J lost 5 bases, V lost 5 bases, and 11 bases had no gene match. The CDR3 contains 15 residues. The starting material was PBMCs, obtained after 24 months of ibrutinib treatment. The chain joins TRBV27 to TRBJ1-1; TRBD1 matches at 7 bases. The clonotype was recovered from a human donor with chronic lymphocytic leukemia. This CDR3 reads CASSPQQGFKTEAFF. CDR3 nucleotide sequence: TGTGCCAGCAGTCCCCAACAGGGGTTTAAGACTGAAGCTTTCTTT.